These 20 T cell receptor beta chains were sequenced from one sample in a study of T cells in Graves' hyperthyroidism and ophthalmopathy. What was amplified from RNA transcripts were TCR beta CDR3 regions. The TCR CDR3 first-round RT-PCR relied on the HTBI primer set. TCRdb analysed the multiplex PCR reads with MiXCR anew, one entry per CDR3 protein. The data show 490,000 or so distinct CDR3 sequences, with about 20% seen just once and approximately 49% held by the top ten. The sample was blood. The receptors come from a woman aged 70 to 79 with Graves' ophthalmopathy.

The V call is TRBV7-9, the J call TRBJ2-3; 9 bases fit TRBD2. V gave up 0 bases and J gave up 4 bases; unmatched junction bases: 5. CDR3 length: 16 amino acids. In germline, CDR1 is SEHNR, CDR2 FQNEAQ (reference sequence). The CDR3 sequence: CASSLALAGVADTQYF. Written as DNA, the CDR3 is TGTGCCAGCAGCTTAGCATTAGCGGGAGTAGCAGATACGCAGTATTTT.

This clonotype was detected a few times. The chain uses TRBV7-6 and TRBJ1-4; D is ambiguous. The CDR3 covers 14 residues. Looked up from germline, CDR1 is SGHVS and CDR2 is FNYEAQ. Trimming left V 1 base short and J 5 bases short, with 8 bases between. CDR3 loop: CASSLVDRNEKLFF. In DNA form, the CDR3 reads TGTGCCAGCAGCTTAGTGGATAGGAATGAAAAACTGTTTTTT.

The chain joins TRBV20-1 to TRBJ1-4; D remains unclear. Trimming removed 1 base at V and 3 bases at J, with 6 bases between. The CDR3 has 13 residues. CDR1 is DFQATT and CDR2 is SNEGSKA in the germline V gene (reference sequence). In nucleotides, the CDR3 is TGCAGTGCTAGAGGGAGCTCTAATGAAAAACTGTTTTTT. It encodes CSARGSSNEKLFF.

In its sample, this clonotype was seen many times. The CDR3 protein is CASSPRDRSYNEQFF. The DNA for the CDR3 is TGTGCCAGCAGCCCCCGGGACCGCTCCTACAATGAGCAGTTCTTC. V and J are TRBV7-8 and TRBJ2-1, with D possibly being TRBD1 or TRBD2 (5 bases each). The CDR3 covers 15 residues. Trimming shortened V by 5 bases and J by 0 bases, and 11 bases separated the two germline ends. Per germline, CDR1 SGHVS and CDR2 FQNEAQ. Full variable domain (missing parts from reference TRBV7-8 and TRBJ2-1): GAGVSQSPRYKVAKRGQDVALRCDPISGHVSLFWYQQALGQGPEFLTYFQNEAQLDKSGLPSDRFFAERPEGSVSTLKIQRTQQEDSAVYLCASSPRDRSYNEQFFGPGTRLTVL.

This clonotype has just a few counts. CDR3 nucleotide sequence: TGCGCCAGCAGGGGGGAAGTAGGAACTGAAGCTTTCTTT. Its protein product is CASRGEVGTEAFF. The chain couples TRBV5-1 to TRBJ1-1; weak D call: TRBD1 (5 bases). V gave up 5 bases and J gave up 5 bases, with 13 bases separating them. Germline-derived CDR1 and CDR2 are SGHRS and YFSETQ. The CDR3 loop spans 13 amino acids.

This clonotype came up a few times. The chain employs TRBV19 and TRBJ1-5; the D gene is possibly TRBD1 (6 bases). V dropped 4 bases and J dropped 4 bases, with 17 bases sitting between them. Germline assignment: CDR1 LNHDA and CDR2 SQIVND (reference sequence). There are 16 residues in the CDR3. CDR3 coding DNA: TGTGCCAGTAGTACCACAGGGAGGGCGGGTAATCAGCCCCAGCATTTT. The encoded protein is CASSTTGRAGNQPQHF.

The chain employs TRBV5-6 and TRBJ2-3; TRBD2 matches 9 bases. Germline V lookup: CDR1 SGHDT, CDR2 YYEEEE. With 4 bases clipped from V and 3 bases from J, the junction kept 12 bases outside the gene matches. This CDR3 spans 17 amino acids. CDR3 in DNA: TGTGCCAGCAGCGACCTGGGGAGCGGGAGGCTGACAGATACGCAGTATTTT. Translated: CASSDLGSGRLTDTQYF.

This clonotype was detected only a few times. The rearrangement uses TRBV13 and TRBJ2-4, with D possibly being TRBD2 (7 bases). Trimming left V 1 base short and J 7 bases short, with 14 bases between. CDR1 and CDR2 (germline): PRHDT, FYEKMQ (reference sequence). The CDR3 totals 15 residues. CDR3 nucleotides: TGTGCCAGCAGCTTAGCTCGGGGGGCTCGGAACATTCAGTACTTC. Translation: CASSLARGARNIQYF. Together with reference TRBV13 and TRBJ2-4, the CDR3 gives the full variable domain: AAGVIQSPRHLIKEKRETATLKCYPIPRHDTVYWYQQGPGQDPQFLISFYEKMQSDKGSIPDRFSAQQFSDYHSELNMSSLELGDSALYFCASSLARGARNIQYFGAGTRLSVL.

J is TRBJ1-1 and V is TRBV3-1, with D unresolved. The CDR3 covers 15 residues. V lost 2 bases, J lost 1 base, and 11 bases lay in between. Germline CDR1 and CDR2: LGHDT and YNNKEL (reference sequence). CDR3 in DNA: TGTGCCAGCAGCCAATCCTTTCCGGAGAACACTGAAGCTTTCTTT. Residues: CASSQSFPENTEAFF.

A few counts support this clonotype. CDR3 in amino acids: CSARDGIYEQYF. CDR3 nucleotide sequence: TGCAGTGCTAGAGATGGAATTTACGAGCAGTACTTC. The chain joins TRBV20-1 to TRBJ2-7, with D hard to call. Germline V gene sequence: CDR1 DFQATT, CDR2 SNEGSKA (reference sequence). Trimming cost V 0 bases and J 4 bases, with 7 bases left between them. This CDR3 contains 12 residues.

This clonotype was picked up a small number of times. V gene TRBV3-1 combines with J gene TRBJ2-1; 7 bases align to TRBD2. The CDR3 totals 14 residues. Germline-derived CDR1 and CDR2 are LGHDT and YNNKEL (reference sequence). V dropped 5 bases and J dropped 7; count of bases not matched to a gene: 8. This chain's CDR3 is CASSYTSRENEQFF. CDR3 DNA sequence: TGTGCCAGCAGCTACACCTCGCGGGAGAATGAGCAGTTCTTC.

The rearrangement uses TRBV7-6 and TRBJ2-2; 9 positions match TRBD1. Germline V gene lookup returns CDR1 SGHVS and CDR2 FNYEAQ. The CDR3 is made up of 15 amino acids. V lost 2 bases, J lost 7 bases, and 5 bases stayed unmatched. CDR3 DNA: TGTGCCAGCAGCTTAAAAACAGGGGGCGGCGGGGAGCTGTTTTTT. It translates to CASSLKTGGGGELFF.

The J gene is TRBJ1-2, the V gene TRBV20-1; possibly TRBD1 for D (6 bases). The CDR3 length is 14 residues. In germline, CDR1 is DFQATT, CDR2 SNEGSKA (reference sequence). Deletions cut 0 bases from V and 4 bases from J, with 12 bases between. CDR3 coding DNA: TGCAGTGCTAGAGAGGGGGCAAACCTCTATGGCTACACCTTC. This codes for CSAREGANLYGYTF.

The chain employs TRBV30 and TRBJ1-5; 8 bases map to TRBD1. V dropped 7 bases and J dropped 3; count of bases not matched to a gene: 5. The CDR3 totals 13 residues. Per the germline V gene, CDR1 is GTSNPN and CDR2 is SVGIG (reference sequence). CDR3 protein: CAFRQGSNQPQHF. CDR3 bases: TGTGCCTTCCGACAGGGGTCCAATCAGCCCCAGCATTTT.

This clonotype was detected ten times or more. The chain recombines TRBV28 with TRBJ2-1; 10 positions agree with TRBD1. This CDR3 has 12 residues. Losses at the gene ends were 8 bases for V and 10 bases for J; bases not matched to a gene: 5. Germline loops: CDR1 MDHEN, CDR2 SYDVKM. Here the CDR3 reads CASDRGLGEQFF. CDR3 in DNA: TGTGCCAGCGACAGGGGGCTTGGGGAGCAGTTCTTC. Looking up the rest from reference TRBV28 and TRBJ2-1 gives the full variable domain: DVKVTQSSRYLVKRTGEKVFLECVQDMDHENMFWYRQDPGLGLRLIYFSYDVKMKEKGDIPEGYSVSREKKERFSLILESASTNQTSMYLCASDRGLGEQFFGPGTRLTVL.

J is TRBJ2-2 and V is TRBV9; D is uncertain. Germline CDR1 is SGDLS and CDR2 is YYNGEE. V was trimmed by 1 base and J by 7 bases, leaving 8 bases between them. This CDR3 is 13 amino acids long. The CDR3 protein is CASSVKSFGELFF. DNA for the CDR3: TGTGCCAGCAGCGTAAAGTCTTTCGGGGAGCTGTTTTTT.

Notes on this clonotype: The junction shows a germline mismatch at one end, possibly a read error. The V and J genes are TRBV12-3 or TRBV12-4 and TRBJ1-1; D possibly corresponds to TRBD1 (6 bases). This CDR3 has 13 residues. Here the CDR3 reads CASSLGANIEAFF. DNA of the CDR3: TGTGCCAGCAGTTTGGGGGCGAACATTGAAGCTTTCTTT.

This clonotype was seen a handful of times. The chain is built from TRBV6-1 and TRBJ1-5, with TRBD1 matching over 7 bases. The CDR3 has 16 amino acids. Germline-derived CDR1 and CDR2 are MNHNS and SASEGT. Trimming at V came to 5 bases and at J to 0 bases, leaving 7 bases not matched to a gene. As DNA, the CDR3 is TGTGCCAGCAGTTCCCAGGGGGGTCATAGCAATCAGCCCCAGCATTTT. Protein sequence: CASSSQGGHSNQPQHF.

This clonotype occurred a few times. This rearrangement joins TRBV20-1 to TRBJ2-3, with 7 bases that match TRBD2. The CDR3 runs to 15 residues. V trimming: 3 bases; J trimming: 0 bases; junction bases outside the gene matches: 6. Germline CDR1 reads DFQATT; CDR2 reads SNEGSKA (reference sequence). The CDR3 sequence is CSASAGTTSTDTQYF. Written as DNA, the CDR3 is TGCAGTGCTAGTGCCGGGACTACTAGCACAGATACGCAGTATTTT.

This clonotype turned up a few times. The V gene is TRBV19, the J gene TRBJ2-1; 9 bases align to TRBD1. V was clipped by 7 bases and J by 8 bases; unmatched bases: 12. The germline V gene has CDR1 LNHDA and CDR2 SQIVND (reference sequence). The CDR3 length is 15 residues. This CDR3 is CASTLVGTGNDEQFF. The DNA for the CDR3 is TGTGCCAGTACCCTGGTGGGGACAGGGAACGATGAGCAGTTCTTC. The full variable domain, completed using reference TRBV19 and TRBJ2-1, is DGGITQSPKYLFRKEGQNVTLSCEQNLNHDAMYWYRQDPGQGLRLIYYSQIVNDFQKGDIAEGYSVSREKKESFPLTVTSAQKNPTAFYLCASTLVGTGNDEQFFGPGTRLTVL.